This TCR beta chain stems from a study of T cell responses to AZD1222 COVID-19 vaccine. On this clone itself: Its antigen is still unknown.

Trimming pared 1 base from V and 8 bases from J, leaving 8 bases between. CDR1 LGHDT and CDR2 YNNKEL come from the germline V gene (reference sequence). The CDR3 loop spans 12 amino acids. The repertoire was sequenced with immunoSEQ multiplex PCR; TCRdb's copy has only in-frame clones and lacks some. The sample includes approximately 99,000 clones, roughly 92% of them seen just once. The study pooled second doses at about 4 or about 12 weeks. Study findings and constraints: Clonal diversity was possibly underestimated, and white British individuals and females predominated among donors.

The receptor comes from an adult who received the AZD1222 COVID-19 vaccine. The genes are TRBV3-1 (or the pseudogene TRBV3-2) and TRBJ1-2; D call uncertain. The input for sequencing was peripheral blood, taken 28 days after the second AZD1222 dose. Here the CDR3 DNA reads TGTGCCAGCAGCCAAGGGACGAGGGGCTACACCTTC. It encodes CASSQGTRGYTF.